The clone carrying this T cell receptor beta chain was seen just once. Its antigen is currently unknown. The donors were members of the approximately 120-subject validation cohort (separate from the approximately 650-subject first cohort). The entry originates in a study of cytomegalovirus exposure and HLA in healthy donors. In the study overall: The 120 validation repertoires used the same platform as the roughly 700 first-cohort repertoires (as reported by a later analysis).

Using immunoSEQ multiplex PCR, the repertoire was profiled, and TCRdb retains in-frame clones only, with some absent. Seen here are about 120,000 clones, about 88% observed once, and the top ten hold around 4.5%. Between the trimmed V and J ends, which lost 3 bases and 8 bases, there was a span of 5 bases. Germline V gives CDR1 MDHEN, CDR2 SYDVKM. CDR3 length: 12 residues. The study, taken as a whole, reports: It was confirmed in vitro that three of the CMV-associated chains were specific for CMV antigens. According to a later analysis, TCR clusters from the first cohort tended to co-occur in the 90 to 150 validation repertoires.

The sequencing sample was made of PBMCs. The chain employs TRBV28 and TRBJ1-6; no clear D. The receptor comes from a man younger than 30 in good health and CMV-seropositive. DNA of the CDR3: TGTGCCAGCAGTTTCGAGGATTCACCCCTCCACTTT. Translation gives CASSFEDSPLHF.